The next 25 T cell receptor beta chains were all read from a single sample in a study of blood T cell repertoires in COVID-19. Some clones are missing from TCRdb's copy, which holds only in-frame ones; the method was immunoSEQ multiplex PCR. This table has some 110,000 clones, around four fifths appearing once. Sequenced input: peripheral blood. Source of these receptors: a man aged 65-85 years with acute or convalescent COVID-19.

This sequence joins TRBV7-8 and TRBJ2-3; 8 bases match TRBD1. This CDR3 comprises 14 residues. Trimming cost V 7 bases and J 5 bases; bases outside gene matches: 8. Per the germline V gene, CDR1 is SGHVS and CDR2 is FQNEAQ. CDR3 DNA sequence: TGTGCCAGCACCAAGGACAGGGCCAAAGATACGCAGTATTTT. Protein product: CASTKDRAKDTQYF.

The chain carries TRBV28 and TRBJ2-7; D perhaps matches TRBD1 (6 bases). Germline assignment: CDR1 MDHEN and CDR2 SYDVKM. The CDR3 covers 14 residues. V lost 3 bases, J lost 0 bases, and 9 bases lay in between. CDR3 nucleotides: TGTGCCAGCAGTTTTGCAGGGGACTCCTACGAGCAGTACTTC. It is translated as CASSFAGDSYEQYF.

Details on this clone: One end of the junction fails to match germline, which may point to a read error. V and J are TRBV3-1 (or the pseudogene TRBV3-2) and TRBJ2-1, with 11 bases lining up with TRBD2. The V gene's germline CDR1 is LGHDT and CDR2 YNNKEL (reference sequence). The CDR3 consists of 18 residues. The CDR3 region has the DNA TGTGCCGGCAGCCAAGATGCCCCCCTGACTAGCGGGAAAAATGAGCAGTTCTTC. Residues: CAGSQDAPLTSGKNEQFF.

The V gene is TRBV28, the J gene TRBJ2-2, with TRBD1 matching 7 bases. Trimming cost V 6 bases and J 6 bases; bases outside gene matches: 4. Germline V gene lookup returns CDR1 MDHEN and CDR2 SYDVKM. This CDR3 is built from 13 residues. The CDR3 loop is CASRKGASGELFF. The CDR3 DNA follows: TGTGCCAGCAGAAAGGGGGCCTCCGGGGAGCTGTTTTTT.

The chain joins TRBV12-3 or TRBV12-4 to TRBJ2-5, with TRBD2 matching over 7 bases. J lost 7 bases, V lost 10 bases, and 12 bases had no gene match. The length of the CDR3 is 13 residues. The CDR3 bases are TGTGCCACCACTCTTGGGAGGGCGATGACCCAGTACTTC. Translating gives CATTLGRAMTQYF.

The V call is TRBV28, the J call TRBJ2-7, with D uncertain. V lost 0 bases and J 3 bases, leaving 6 bases between the germline ends. From germline, CDR1 is MDHEN and CDR2 SYDVKM. The CDR3 contains 13 residues. The DNA of the CDR3 is TGTGCCAGCAGTTTATGGGGCATCTACGAGCAGTACTTC. Translation gives CASSLWGIYEQYF.

The chain carries TRBV9 and TRBJ2-3, with TRBD2 matching over 11 bases. The trim removed 0 bases at V and 0 bases at J, leaving 0 bases unmatched. The CDR3 is 16 amino acids. CDR1 and CDR2 (germline): SGDLS, YYNGEE. DNA for the CDR3: TGTGCCAGCAGCGTAGGGACTAGCGGGAGCACAGATACGCAGTATTTT. This sequence encodes CASSVGTSGSTDTQYF.

This clone was seen only a few times. The gene calls are TRBV18 and TRBJ1-3, with TRBD1 as a possible D gene (6 bases). V lost 5 bases to trimming and J lost 4 bases, with 9 bases between them. Germline lookup yields CDR1 KGHSH and CDR2 LQKENI. The CDR3 is made up of 13 amino acids. The CDR3 spells CASSKGVGNTIYF. CDR3 bases: TGTGCCAGCTCAAAGGGGGTCGGAAACACCATATATTTT.

The rearrangement links TRBV29-1 to TRBJ2-6; D not resolved. The CDR3 runs to 15 residues. V was trimmed by 7 bases and J by 0 bases, leaving 13 bases between them. Germline V gives CDR1 SQVTM, CDR2 ANQGSEA. The CDR3 protein is CSARIAFSGANVLTF. For the CDR3, the DNA is TGCAGCGCCCGTATAGCCTTCTCTGGGGCCAACGTCCTGACTTTC.

The gene calls are TRBV5-1 and TRBJ2-3; TRBD2 might be the D (6 bases). Germline CDR1 SGHRS, CDR2 YFSETQ. There are 17 residues in the CDR3. The V and J ends lost 4 bases and 0 bases respectively, with 18 bases between them. The CDR3 nucleotides read TGCGCCAGCAGCCCCGGATATGGGGCGGGAAGCACAGATACGCAGTATTTT. It translates to CASSPGYGAGSTDTQYF.

The rearrangement joins TRBV18 to TRBJ1-2, with TRBD1 as a possible D gene (5 bases). V was trimmed by 3 bases and J by 10 bases, leaving 18 bases between them. The CDR3 extends over 14 amino acids. The germline V gene encodes CDR1 KGHSH and CDR2 LQKENI. For the CDR3, the DNA is TGTGCCAGCTCACCCCCGACAGCCTCCCAGCACTACACCTTC. Its protein product is CASSPPTASQHYTF.

The V call is TRBV5-1, the J call TRBJ2-3; a weak D match, TRBD2 (6 bases). The germline V gene has CDR1 SGHRS and CDR2 YFSETQ. This CDR3 comprises 15 residues. V lost 1 base to trimming and J lost 0 bases, with 9 bases between them. Here the CDR3 reads CASSLRGLSTDTQYF. The CDR3 DNA is TGCGCCAGCAGCTTGAGGGGACTTAGCACAGATACGCAGTATTTT.

The V call is TRBV28, the J call TRBJ1-3; D not resolved. Germline assignment: CDR1 MDHEN and CDR2 SYDVKM. Between the trimmed V and J ends, which lost 3 bases and 0 bases, there was a span of 6 bases. The CDR3 loop spans 14 amino acids. The CDR3 is CASSFPSSGNTIYF. The DNA of the CDR3 is TGTGCCAGCAGTTTCCCGAGCTCTGGAAACACCATATATTTT.

The chain combines TRBV3-1 (or the pseudogene TRBV3-2) with TRBJ2-5, with TRBD1 as a possible D gene (6 bases). Germline values: CDR1 LGHDT, CDR2 YNNKEL (reference sequence). V lost 5 bases and J 8 bases, leaving 6 bases between the germline ends. The CDR3 covers 10 residues. The CDR3 DNA follows: TGTGCCAGCAGCGGGGGCACCCAGTACTTC. This translates into CASSGGTQYF.

The CDR3: CASSLQGSYGYTF. CDR3 bases: TGTGCCAGCAGCCTACAGGGGAGCTATGGCTACACCTTC. The chain is built from TRBV5-4 and TRBJ1-2, with TRBD1 matching 7 bases. The V gene's germline CDR1 is SGHNT and CDR2 YYREEE (reference sequence). V was clipped by 4 bases and J by 4 bases; unmatched bases: 4. The CDR3 consists of 13 residues.

This chain connects TRBV29-1 to TRBJ1-5; maybe TRBD1 (6 bases). V was shortened by 4 bases and J by 4 bases, with 11 bases between the two germline ends. The length of the CDR3 is 13 residues. Germline V gene data show CDR1 as SQVTM and CDR2 as ANQGSEA. As DNA, the CDR3 is TGCAGCGTTGCAGGGGACCTAAATCAGCCCCAGCATTTT. This sequence encodes CSVAGDLNQPQHF.

The rearrangement links TRBV11-2 to TRBJ2-5; 8 nucleotides line up with TRBD1. The trim removed 5 bases at V and 7 bases at J, leaving 12 bases unmatched. Germline V gives CDR1 SGHAT, CDR2 FQNNGV. This CDR3 has 15 residues. Written as DNA, the CDR3 is TGTGCCAGCAGCATAAGACAGGGGAAAATAGGGACCCAGTACTTC. The encoded protein is CASSIRQGKIGTQYF.

This sequence joins TRBV10-2 and TRBJ2-7; TRBD1 agrees at 8 bases. Unmatched junction bases numbered 7, after V lost 6 bases and J lost 0 bases. Germline V gene sequence: CDR1 WSHSY, CDR2 SAAADI. The CDR3 covers 15 residues. The CDR3 DNA reads as TGCGCCAGCAGATCCGGGACAGGTGTCTCCTACGAGCAGTACTTC. Translating it yields CASRSGTGVSYEQYF.

This clone was observed once. The chain recombines TRBV5-1 with TRBJ1-6, with a possible D match to TRBD1 (5 bases). Germline values: CDR1 SGHRS, CDR2 YFSETQ. CDR3 size: 14 residues. V was shortened by 4 bases and J by 6 bases, with 11 bases between the two germline ends. CDR3 protein: CASSTAGLNSPLHF. CDR3 nucleotides: TGCGCCAGCAGCACGGCGGGACTTAATTCACCCCTCCACTTT.

The DNA for the CDR3 is TGTGCCAGCAGCTCCTCTAGGGGTGCTGGCACCGGGGAGCTGTTTTTT. This translates into CASSSSRGAGTGELFF. The rearrangement joins TRBV11-3 to TRBJ2-2; tentatively, D is TRBD1 (5 bases). Germline values: CDR1 SGHNT, CDR2 YENEEA. V lost 4 bases and J 4 bases, leaving 16 bases between the germline ends. This CDR3 comprises 16 residues.

As regards this clone: This same CDR3 is encoded by further DNA sequences in the sample. This sequence joins TRBV11-2 and TRBJ1-2; D not certain. CDR3 length: 15 amino acids. V was trimmed by 7 bases and J by 0 bases, leaving 15 bases between them. CDR1 is SGHAT, CDR2 FQNNGV, per germline. The CDR3 sequence is CASTLSVSSNYGYTF. The DNA of the CDR3 is TGTGCCAGCACGTTGTCGGTTTCCTCTAACTATGGCTACACCTTC.

This clone was seen just once. The V and J genes are TRBV23-1 and TRBJ1-4; the D gene is possibly TRBD1 (5 bases). Being an ORF, TRBV23-1 has a function that is uncertain. The ends were cut back, 9 bases at V and 11 bases at J, with 13 bases in the middle. There are 11 residues in the CDR3. The CDR3 loop is CASPWGDKLFF. The CDR3 DNA follows: TGCGCCAGTCCTTGGGGGGATAAACTGTTTTTT.

V and J are TRBV9 and TRBJ1-3; unclear D gene. The V gene lost 0 bases and the J gene lost 4 bases, with 11 bases spanning the gap. The CDR3 contains 15 residues. Germline V lookup: CDR1 SGDLS, CDR2 YYNGEE. The chain's CDR3 is CASSVDVMSGNTIYF. DNA for the CDR3: TGTGCCAGCAGCGTAGACGTTATGAGCGGAAACACCATATATTTT.

V is TRBV5-4 and J is TRBJ2-3, with 8 positions matching TRBD2. Trimming at V came to 3 bases and at J to 0 bases, leaving 6 bases not matched to a gene. Germline CDR1 reads SGHNT; CDR2 reads YYREEE (reference sequence). The CDR3 runs to 16 residues. The CDR3, as DNA: TGTGCCAGCAGCTCAAAGCGGGGGATAAGCACAGATACGCAGTATTTT. Amino acid sequence: CASSSKRGISTDTQYF. The variable domain in full, with the rest retrieved from reference TRBV5-4 and TRBJ2-3, is ETGVTQSPTHLIKTRGQQVTLRCSSQSGHNTVSWYQQALGQGPQFIFQYYREEENGRGNFPPRFSGLQFPNYSSELNVNALELDDSALYLCASSSKRGISTDTQYFGPGTRLTVL.

The chain employs TRBV5-1 and TRBJ1-6; D is unclear. The CDR3 has 16 residues. Germline V gene sequence: CDR1 SGHRS, CDR2 YFSETQ. V was pared by 4 bases and J by 0 bases, with 11 bases between. CDR3 coding DNA: TGCGCCAGCAGCGGAACGGGGAGCTCCTATAATTCACCCCTCCACTTT. Translation gives CASSGTGSSYNSPLHF.